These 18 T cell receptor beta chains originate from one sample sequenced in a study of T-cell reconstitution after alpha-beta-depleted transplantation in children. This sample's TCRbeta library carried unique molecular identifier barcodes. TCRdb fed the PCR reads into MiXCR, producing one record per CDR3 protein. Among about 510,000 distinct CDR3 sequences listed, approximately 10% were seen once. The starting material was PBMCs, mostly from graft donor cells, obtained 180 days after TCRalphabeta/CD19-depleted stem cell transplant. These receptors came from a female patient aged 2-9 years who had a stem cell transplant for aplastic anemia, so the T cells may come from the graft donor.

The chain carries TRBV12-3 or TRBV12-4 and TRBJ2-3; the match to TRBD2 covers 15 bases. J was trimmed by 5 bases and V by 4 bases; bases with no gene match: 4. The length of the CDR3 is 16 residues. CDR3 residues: CASSSRTSGRVDTQYF. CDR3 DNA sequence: TGTGCCAGCAGTTCTCGGACTAGCGGGAGGGTAGATACGCAGTATTTT.

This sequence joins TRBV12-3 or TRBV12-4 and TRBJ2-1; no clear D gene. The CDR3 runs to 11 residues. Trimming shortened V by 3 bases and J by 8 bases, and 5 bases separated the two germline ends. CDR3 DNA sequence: TGTGCCAGCAGTTTTACGGATGAGCAGTTCTTC. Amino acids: CASSFTDEQFF.

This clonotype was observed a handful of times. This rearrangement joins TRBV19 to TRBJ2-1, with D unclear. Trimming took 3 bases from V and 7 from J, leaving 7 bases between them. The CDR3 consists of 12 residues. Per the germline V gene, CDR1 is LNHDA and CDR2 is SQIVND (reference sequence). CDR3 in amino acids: CASSIAGNEQFF. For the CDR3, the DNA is TGTGCCAGTAGTATCGCCGGAAATGAGCAGTTCTTC. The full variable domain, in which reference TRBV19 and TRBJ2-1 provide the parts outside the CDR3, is DGGITQSPKYLFRKEGQNVTLSCEQNLNHDAMYWYRQDPGQGLRLIYYSQIVNDFQKGDIAEGYSVSREKKESFPLTVTSAQKNPTAFYLCASSIAGNEQFFGPGTRLTVL.

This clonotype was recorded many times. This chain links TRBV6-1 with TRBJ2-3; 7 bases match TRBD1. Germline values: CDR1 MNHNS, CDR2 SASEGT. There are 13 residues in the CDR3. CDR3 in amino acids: CAIGQASADTQYF. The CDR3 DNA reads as TGTGCGATAGGACAGGCCAGCGCAGATACGCAGTATTTT.

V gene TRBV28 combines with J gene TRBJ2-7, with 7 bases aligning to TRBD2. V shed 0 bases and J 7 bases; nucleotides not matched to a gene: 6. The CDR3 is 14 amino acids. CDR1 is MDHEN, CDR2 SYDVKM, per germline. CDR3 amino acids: CASSLWRAGREQYF. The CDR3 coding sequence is TGTGCCAGCAGTTTATGGAGAGCGGGAAGGGAGCAGTACTTC.

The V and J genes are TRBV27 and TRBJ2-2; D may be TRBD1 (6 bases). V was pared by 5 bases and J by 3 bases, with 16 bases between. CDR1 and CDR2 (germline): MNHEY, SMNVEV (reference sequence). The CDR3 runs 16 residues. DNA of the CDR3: TGTGCCAGCAGTCCTCTCGGGACACTAGACACCGGGGAGCTGTTTTTT. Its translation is CASSPLGTLDTGELFF.

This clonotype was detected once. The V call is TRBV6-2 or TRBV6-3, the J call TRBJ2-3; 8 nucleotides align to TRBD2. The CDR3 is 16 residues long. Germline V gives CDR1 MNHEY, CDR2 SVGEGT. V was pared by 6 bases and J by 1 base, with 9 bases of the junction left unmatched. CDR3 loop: CASSSLAGTRTDTQYF. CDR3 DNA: TGTGCCAGCAGCTCATTAGCGGGAACCCGCACAGATACGCAGTATTTT.

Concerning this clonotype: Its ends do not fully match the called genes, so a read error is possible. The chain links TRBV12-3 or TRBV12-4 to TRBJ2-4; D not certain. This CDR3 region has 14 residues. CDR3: CASSRGIAKNSQYF. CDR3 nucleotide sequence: TGTGCCAGCAGCCGTGGTATAGCCAAAAACAGTCAGTACTTC.

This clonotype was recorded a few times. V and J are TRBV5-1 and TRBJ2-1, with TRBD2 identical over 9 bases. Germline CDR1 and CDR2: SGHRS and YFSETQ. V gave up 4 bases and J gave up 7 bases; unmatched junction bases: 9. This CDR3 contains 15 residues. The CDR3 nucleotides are TGCGCCAGCAGCATGGGGGGACTAGCCCAAAATGAGCAGTTCTTC. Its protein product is CASSMGGLAQNEQFF.

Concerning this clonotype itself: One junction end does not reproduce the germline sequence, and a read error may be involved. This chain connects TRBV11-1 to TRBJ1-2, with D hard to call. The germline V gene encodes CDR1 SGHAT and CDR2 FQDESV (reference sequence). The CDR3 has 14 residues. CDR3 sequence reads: CAGSLSASNYGYTF. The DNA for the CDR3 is TGTGCCGGCAGCTTAAGCGCCTCTAACTATGGCTACACCTTC. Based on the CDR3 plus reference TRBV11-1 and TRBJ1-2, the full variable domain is EAEVAQSPRYKITEKSQAVAFWCDPISGHATLYWYRQILGQGPELLVQFQDESVVDDSQLPKDRFSAERLKGVDSTLKIQPAELGDSAMYLCAGSLSASNYGYTFGSGTRLTVV.

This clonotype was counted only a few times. This CDR3 is CASSSGTGRAEAFF. The CDR3 nucleotides are TGCGCCAGCAGCTCAGGGACAGGGAGGGCTGAAGCTTTCTTT. The chain uses TRBV5-1 and TRBJ1-1; TRBD1 matches 9 bases. With V trimmed by 3 bases and J by 6 bases, 6 bases remained unmatched. Germline V gene lookup returns CDR1 SGHRS and CDR2 YFSETQ. The CDR3 loop spans 14 amino acids. The entire variable domain, with the rest obtained from reference TRBV5-1 and TRBJ1-1, is as follows: KAGVTQTPRYLIKTRGQQVTLSCSPISGHRSVSWYQQTPGQGLQFLFEYFSETQRNKGNFPGRFSGRQFSNSRSEMNVSTLELGDSALYLCASSSGTGRAEAFFGQGTRLTVV.

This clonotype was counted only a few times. The CDR3 bases are TGTGCCAGCAGTTTAAGGGTGGGGACAGGGTACCAGCCCCAGCATTTT. It specifies CASSLRVGTGYQPQHF. The rearrangement links TRBV28 to TRBJ1-5; 9 bases align to TRBD1. Trimming removed 2 bases from V and 7 bases from J; junction bases left unmatched: 9. The length of the CDR3 is 16 residues. Looked up from germline, CDR1 is MDHEN and CDR2 is SYDVKM.

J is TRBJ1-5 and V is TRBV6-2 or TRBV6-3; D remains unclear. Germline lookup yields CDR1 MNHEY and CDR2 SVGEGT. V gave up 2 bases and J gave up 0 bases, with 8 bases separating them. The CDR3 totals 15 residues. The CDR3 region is CASSYETASNQPQHF. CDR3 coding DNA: TGTGCCAGCAGTTACGAGACGGCTAGCAATCAGCCCCAGCATTTT.

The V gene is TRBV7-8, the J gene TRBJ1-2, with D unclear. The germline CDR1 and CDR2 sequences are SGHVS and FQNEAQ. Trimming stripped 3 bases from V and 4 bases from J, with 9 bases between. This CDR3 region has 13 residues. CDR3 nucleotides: TGTGCCAGCAGCTTTCAGGAGAGCTATGGCTACACCTTC. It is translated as CASSFQESYGYTF.

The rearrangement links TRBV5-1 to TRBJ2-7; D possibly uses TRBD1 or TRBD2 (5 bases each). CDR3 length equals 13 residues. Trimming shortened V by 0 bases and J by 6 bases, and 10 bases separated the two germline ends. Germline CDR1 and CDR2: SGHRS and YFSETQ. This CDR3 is CASSLGDPSEQYF. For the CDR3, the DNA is TGCGCCAGCAGCTTGGGGGACCCCTCCGAGCAGTACTTC.

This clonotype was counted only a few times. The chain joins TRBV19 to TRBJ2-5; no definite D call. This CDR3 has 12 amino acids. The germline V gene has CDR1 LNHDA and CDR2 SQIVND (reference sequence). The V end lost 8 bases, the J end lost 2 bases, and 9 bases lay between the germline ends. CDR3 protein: CASGAIQETQYF. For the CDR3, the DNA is TGTGCCAGTGGTGCCATTCAAGAGACCCAGTACTTC.

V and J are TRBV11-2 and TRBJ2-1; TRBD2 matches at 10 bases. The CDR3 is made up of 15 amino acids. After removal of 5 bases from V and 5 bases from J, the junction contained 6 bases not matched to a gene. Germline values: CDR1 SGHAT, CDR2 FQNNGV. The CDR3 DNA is TGTGCCAGCAGCCCCAGGGGACTAGCGAACAATGAGCAGTTCTTC. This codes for CASSPRGLANNEQFF.

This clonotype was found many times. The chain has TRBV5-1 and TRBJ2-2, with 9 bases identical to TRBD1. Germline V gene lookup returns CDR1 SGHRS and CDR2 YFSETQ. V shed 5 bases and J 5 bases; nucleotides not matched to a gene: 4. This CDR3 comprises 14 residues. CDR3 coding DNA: TGCGCCAGCAGTTGGACAGGGGTTACCGGGGAGCTGTTTTTT. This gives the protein CASSWTGVTGELFF.